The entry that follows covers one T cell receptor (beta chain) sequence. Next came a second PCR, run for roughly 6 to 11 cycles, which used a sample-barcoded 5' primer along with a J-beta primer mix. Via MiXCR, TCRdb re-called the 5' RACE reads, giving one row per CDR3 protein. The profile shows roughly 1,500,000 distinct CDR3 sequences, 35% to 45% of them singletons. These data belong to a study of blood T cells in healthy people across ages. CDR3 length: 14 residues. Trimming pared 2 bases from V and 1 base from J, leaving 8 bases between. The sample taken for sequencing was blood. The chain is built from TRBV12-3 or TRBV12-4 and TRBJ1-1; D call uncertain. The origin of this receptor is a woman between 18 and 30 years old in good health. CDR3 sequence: CASSLQAGNTEAFF. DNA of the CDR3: TGTGCCAGCAGTTTACAGGCCGGGAACACTGAAGCTTTCTTT.